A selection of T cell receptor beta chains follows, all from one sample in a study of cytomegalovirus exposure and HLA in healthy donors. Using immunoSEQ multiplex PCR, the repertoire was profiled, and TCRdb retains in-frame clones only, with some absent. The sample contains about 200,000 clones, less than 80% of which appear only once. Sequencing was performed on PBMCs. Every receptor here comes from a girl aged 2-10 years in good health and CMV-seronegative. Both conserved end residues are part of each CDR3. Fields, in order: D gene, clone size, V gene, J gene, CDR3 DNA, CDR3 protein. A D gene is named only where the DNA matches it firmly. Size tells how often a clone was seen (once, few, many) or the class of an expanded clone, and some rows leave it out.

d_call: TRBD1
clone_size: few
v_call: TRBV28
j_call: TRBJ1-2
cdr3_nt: TGTGCCAGCAGTTGGGGTGTTGGGACAGACTATGGCTACACCTTC
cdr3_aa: CASSWGVGTDYGYTF

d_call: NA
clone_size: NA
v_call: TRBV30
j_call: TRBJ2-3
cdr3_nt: TGTGCCTGGAAGGCGTTACTAAAGCGGACTGATTGGTATTTT
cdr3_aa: CAWKALLKRTDWYF

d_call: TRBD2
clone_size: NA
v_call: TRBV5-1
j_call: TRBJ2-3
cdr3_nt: TGCGCCAGCAGCCCCACAGCGGCGGGAGTCACAGATACGCAGTATTTT
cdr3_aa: CASSPTAAGVTDTQYF

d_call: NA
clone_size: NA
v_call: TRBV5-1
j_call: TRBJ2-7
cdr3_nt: TGCGCCAGCAGCTCCGGACAGAGTTCCTACGAGCAGTACTTC
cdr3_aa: CASSSGQSSYEQYF

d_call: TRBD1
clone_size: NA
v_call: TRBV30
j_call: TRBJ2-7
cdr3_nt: TGTGCCCTTGGACGTACAGGGGGCGACGAGCAGTACTTC
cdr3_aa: CALGRTGGDEQYF

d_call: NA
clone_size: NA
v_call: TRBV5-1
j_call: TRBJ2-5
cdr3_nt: TGCGCCAGCAGCTTGGAAACGGGTGGCGAGACCCAGTACTTC
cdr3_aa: CASSLETGGETQYF

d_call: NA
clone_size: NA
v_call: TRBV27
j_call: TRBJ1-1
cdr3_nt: TGTGCCAGCAGTTCAGGAGGGTTCACTGAAGCTTTCTTT
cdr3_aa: CASSSGGFTEAFF

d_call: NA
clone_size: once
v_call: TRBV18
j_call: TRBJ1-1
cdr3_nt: TGTGCCAGCTCACCCCCGCCGGGGGAGAGCACTGAAGCTTTCTTT
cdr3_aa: CASSPPPGESTEAFF

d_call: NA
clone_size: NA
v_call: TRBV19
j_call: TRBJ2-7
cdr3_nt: TGTGCCAGTAGTAATTCGGGATACGAGCAGTACTTC
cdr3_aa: CASSNSGYEQYF

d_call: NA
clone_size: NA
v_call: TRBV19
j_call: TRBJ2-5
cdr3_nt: TGTGCCAGTAGTATTGGGCACCAAGAGACCCAGTACTTC
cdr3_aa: CASSIGHQETQYF

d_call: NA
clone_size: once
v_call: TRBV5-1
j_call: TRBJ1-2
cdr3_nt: TGCGCCAGCCGAACCGGGGGTCCAAGTAACTATGGCTACACCTTC
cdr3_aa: CASRTGGPSNYGYTF

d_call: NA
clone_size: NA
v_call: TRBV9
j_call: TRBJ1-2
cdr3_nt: TGTGCCAGCAGTGTCACAGGGAGAGGCTACACCTTC
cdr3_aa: CASSVTGRGYTF

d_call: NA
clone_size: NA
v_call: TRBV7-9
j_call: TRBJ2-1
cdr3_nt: TGTGCCAGCAGCTCGGTCAACAATGAGCAGTTCTTC
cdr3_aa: CASSSVNNEQFF

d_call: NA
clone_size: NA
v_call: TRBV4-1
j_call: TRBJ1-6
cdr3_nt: TGCGCCAGCAGCCAAGACACAGTCAACAATTCACCCCTCCACTTT
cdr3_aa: CASSQDTVNNSPLHF

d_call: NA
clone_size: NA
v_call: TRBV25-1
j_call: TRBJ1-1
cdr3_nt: TGTGCCAGCAGTGAATCTTTGGCGCGGACTGAAGCTTTCTTT
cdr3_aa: CASSESLARTEAFF

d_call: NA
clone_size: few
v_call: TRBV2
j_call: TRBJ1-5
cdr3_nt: TGTGCCAGCAACGCTCAGGGTGGCAATCAGCCCCAGCATTTT
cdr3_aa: CASNAQGGNQPQHF

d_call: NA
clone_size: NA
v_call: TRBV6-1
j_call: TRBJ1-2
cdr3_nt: TGTGCCAGCAGTGATTGGGCAGCAGCTAACTATGGCTACACCTTC
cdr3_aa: CASSDWAAANYGYTF

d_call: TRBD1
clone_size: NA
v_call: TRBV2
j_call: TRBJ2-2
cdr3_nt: TGTGCTAGCAAGGGACAGGGGAACACCGGGGAGCTGTTTTTT
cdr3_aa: CASKGQGNTGELFF

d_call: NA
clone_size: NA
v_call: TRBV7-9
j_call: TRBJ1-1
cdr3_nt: TGTGCCAGCAGCTTATTTCCATTGGCTTTCTTT
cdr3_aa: CASSLFPLAFF

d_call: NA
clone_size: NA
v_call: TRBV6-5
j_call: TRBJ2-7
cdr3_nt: TGTGCCAGCAGTAAGCGACAGGGAGGTCTTGCCGAGCAGTACTTC
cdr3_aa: CASSKRQGGLAEQYF

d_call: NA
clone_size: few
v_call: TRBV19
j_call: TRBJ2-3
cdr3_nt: TGTGCCAGTAGTATGTATGGGGGCCCCACAGATACGCAGTATTTT
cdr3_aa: CASSMYGGPTDTQYF

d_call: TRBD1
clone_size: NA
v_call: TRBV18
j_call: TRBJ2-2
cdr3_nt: TGTGCCAGCTCACCACTTTCAGGGGGCTCCGGGGAGCTGTTTTTT
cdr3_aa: CASSPLSGGSGELFF

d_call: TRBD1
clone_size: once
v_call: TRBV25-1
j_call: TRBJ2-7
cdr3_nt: TGTGCCAGCAGTGAAGCCGGGACAGGGGTCTCCTACGAGCAGTACTTC
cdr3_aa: CASSEAGTGVSYEQYF

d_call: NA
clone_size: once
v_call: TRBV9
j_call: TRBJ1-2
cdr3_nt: TGTGCCAGCAGCGTAGCCGGGGAAAACTATGGCTACACCTTC
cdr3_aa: CASSVAGENYGYTF